This T cell receptor beta chain was captured in a study of blood T cell repertoires in COVID-19. With 2 bases removed from V and 3 bases from J, the gap between germline ends came to 10 bases. The CDR3 totals 14 residues. The germline CDR1 and CDR2 sequences are SGHAT and FQDESV (reference sequence). Authors' methods: Amplified reference gene primers provided the basis for estimating nucleated cell counts. The method was immunoSEQ multiplex PCR; TCRdb's version includes in-frame clones alone and lacks a portion of them. Clone size and V and J calls were adopted from that table, with D and trimming inferred from the DNA. The sample lists fewer than 350,000 clones; about 90% were seen once. Participant-given clinical history determined each cohort assignment.

The chain carries TRBV11-1 and TRBJ1-1; D is uncertain. Sequencing was carried out using PBMCs or T cells enriched from blood (not recorded which). The TCR was taken from a woman under 30 with acute COVID-19. The CDR3 DNA follows: TGTGCCAGCAGCTTAACACTCGCGGACACTGAAGCTTTCTTT. It specifies CASSLTLADTEAFF.